The 29 T cell receptor beta chains presented below share a single source sample, sequenced in a study of blood T cells in healthy people across ages (dated by TCRdb to about 2015). The library was built by means of 5' RACE. Sequencing used an Illumina HiSeq 2500. A second PCR of about 6 to 12 cycles was performed with a sample-barcoded 5' primer and a J-beta primer mix. TCRdb reanalyzed the raw reads on its own, using fastp at Q25 for trimming and MiXCR for clone calling, and kept in-frame beta chains. Identical CDR3 proteins give one entry, which carries the most common genes and DNA. Across this sample there are hundreds of thousands of distinct CDR3 sequences, with approximately 49% seen only once. The top ten clones comprise approximately 32% of the sample. Sequenced: blood. These receptor sequences come from a woman aged 55-69 years in good health.

This clonotype came up a few times. V gene TRBV21-1 combines with J gene TRBJ2-7; the table's D call of TRBD2 was not tested on the DNA. TRBV21-1 counts as a pseudogene. This CDR3 is 17 amino acids long. CDR3 sequence (DNA): TGTGCCAGCAGCCCTCGAGGAGGGGAAAAAAAGCTCTACGAGCAGTACTTC. Its translation: CASSPRGGEKKLYEQYF.

This clonotype was found many times. The chain links TRBV20-1 to TRBJ1-5, with D perhaps matching TRBD1 (5 bases). Per germline, CDR1 DFQATT and CDR2 SNEGSKA (reference sequence). The CDR3 contains 14 residues. The V gene lost 4 bases and the J gene lost 4 bases, with 14 bases spanning the gap. The CDR3 region is CSAKTGTVNQPQHF. The CDR3 DNA reads as TGCAGTGCTAAAACCGGGACGGTAAATCAGCCCCAGCATTTT.

The V and J genes are TRBV29-1 and TRBJ2-7; D is perhaps TRBD1 or TRBD2 (6 bases each). Germline V gives CDR1 SQVTM, CDR2 ANQGSEA. The length of the CDR3 is 17 residues. V lost 4 bases and J 7 bases, leaving 29 bases between the germline ends. The DNA for the CDR3 is TGCAGCGTTGGCCGCGACAGGAGGGTAGCGGACCAATGGGAGCAGTACTTC. This sequence encodes CSVGRDRRVADQWEQYF.

This clonotype was seen only once. The chain is built from TRBV6-1 and TRBJ2-1; 7 bases are a match to TRBD2. Germline V gives CDR1 MNHNS, CDR2 SASEGT. The CDR3 runs to 15 residues. The trim removed 1 base at V and 4 bases at J, leaving 4 bases unmatched. The CDR3 loop reads CASSEVTSVYNEQFF. DNA of the CDR3: TGTGCCAGCAGTGAAGTAACTAGCGTATACAATGAGCAGTTCTTC.

The chain joins TRBV12-3 or TRBV12-4 to TRBJ1-1; maybe TRBD1 (5 bases). Trimming removed 5 bases from V and 11 bases from J, with 18 bases in between. The CDR3 is 13 amino acids. In DNA, the CDR3 is TGTGCCAGCAGTCTTCGGGGCGCGCGGGTTGCTTTCTTT. Its translation: CASSLRGARVAFF.

This clonotype was detected only a few times. This chain uses TRBV6-6 with TRBJ2-5; unclear D gene. V was trimmed by 2 bases and J by 2 bases, leaving 3 bases between them. The CDR3 has 12 residues. In germline, CDR1 is MNHNY, CDR2 SVGAGI (reference sequence). CDR3 nucleotide sequence: TGTGCCAGCAGTTACCGACAAGAGACCCAGTACTTC. Its protein product is CASSYRQETQYF.

The gene calls are TRBV20-1 and TRBJ2-6, with D perhaps TRBD1 (6 bases). Germline CDR1 and CDR2: DFQATT and SNEGSKA (reference sequence). This CDR3 spans 12 amino acids. Between the trimmed V and J ends, which lost 6 bases and 10 bases, there was a span of 13 bases. The CDR3 region has the DNA TGCAGTGCCATACAGGGTTTGAACGTCCTGACTTTC. Amino acid sequence: CSAIQGLNVLTF.

This clonotype was observed a single time. The rearrangement links TRBV20-1 to TRBJ2-7; the D gene is possibly TRBD1 (5 bases). The CDR3 is 15 amino acids. The germline CDR1 and CDR2 sequences are DFQATT and SNEGSKA (reference sequence). V dropped 0 bases and J dropped 2 bases, with 14 bases sitting between them. DNA of the CDR3: TGCAGTGCTAGAGATCCCCGGACAAGTCCCTACGAGCAGTACTTC. It encodes CSARDPRTSPYEQYF.

In this sample, this clonotype turned up many times. In DNA, the CDR3 is TGTGCCAGCAGTGGGGCAGGGGCAAAAAACATTCAGTACTTC. This sequence encodes CASSGAGAKNIQYF. The V and J genes are TRBV25-1 and TRBJ2-4; possible D gene TRBD1, 6 bases. Germline V gene sequence: CDR1 MGHDK, CDR2 SYGVNS. The ends were cut back, 4 bases at V and 4 bases at J, with 11 bases in the middle. There are 14 residues in the CDR3.

The rearrangement uses TRBV5-1 and TRBJ1-1; a possible D gene is TRBD1 (5 bases). The V end lost 3 bases, the J end lost 3 bases, and 15 bases lay between the germline ends. The CDR3 has 15 residues. Germline V CDR1 and CDR2: SGHRS, YFSETQ. CDR3 protein: CASSWGTTGDTEAFF. The CDR3 DNA follows: TGCGCCAGCAGCTGGGGGACCACCGGGGACACTGAAGCTTTCTTT.

This clonotype appeared a single time. The chain uses TRBV12-3 or TRBV12-4 and TRBJ2-3, with TRBD2 matching over 8 bases. CDR3 size: 16 residues. V shed 1 base and J 0 bases; nucleotides not matched to a gene: 3. The CDR3 DNA is TGTGCCAGCAGTTTAGGGGGCGGGAGGAGCACAGATACGCAGTATTTT. This gives the protein CASSLGGGRSTDTQYF.

This clonotype was counted a few times. V usage is TRBV4-2 and J usage is TRBJ2-3; D not certain. This CDR3 contains 15 residues. CDR1 LGHNA and CDR2 YNFKEQ come from the germline V gene. V was pared by 4 bases and J by 0 bases, with 11 bases between. This chain's CDR3 is CASSPTHTSTDTQYF. The CDR3 nucleotides read TGTGCCAGCAGCCCCACTCATACTAGCACAGATACGCAGTATTTT.

This clonotype has a count of ten or more. The chain's CDR3 is CSVEGGGNEQFF. The DNA of the CDR3 is TGCAGCGTTGAAGGGGGTGGTAATGAGCAGTTCTTC. This chain links TRBV29-1 with TRBJ2-1, with unresolved D. Germline V lookup: CDR1 SQVTM, CDR2 ANQGSEA. Trimming took off 1 base at V and 7 bases at J, with 8 bases between the two ends. CDR3 length: 12 amino acids.

This clonotype was picked up a small number of times. The CDR3 is CASSLSLQGEGYTF. The CDR3 DNA sequence: TGTGCCAGCAGCTTGTCCCTACAGGGGGAGGGCTACACCTTC. The rearrangement joins TRBV5-5 to TRBJ1-2; 8 bases agree with TRBD1. CDR1 SGHKS and CDR2 YYEKEE come from the germline V gene (reference sequence). This CDR3 comprises 14 residues. Unmatched junction bases numbered 7, after V lost 1 base and J lost 8 bases.

As DNA, the CDR3 is TGCGCCAGCAGCGTCACGGGGGGGCTCGAGCAGTTCTTC. Its translation: CASSVTGGLEQFF. The V and J genes are TRBV5-1 and TRBJ2-1; 8 nucleotides align to TRBD2. Germline trimming cut 4 bases from V and 10 bases from J; bases unmatched to any gene: 7. The CDR3 length is 13 residues. The germline V gene has CDR1 SGHRS and CDR2 YFSETQ.

The J gene is TRBJ2-4, the V gene TRBV7-2; weak D call: TRBD2 (6 bases). There are 13 residues in the CDR3. Per the germline V gene, CDR1 is SGHTA and CDR2 is FQGNSA. The V end was cut by 1 base, the J end by 13 bases, with 14 bases between. CDR3 in amino acids: CASSLVTLAYQYF. The CDR3 DNA follows: TGTGCCAGCAGCTTAGTCACGCTAGCGTACCAGTACTTC.

This clonotype has a handful of counts. The rearrangement links TRBV7-9 to TRBJ1-2; the D gene is possibly TRBD1 (6 bases). Germline lookup yields CDR1 SEHNR and CDR2 FQNEAQ (reference sequence). CDR3 size: 12 residues. The V end was cut by 8 bases, the J end by 8 bases, with 15 bases between. The DNA of the CDR3 is TGTGCCAGCTCAACGATGGGGGCCGGCTACACCTTC. It codes for CASSTMGAGYTF.

The chain is built from TRBV7-2 and TRBJ2-7; TRBD2 aligns across 11 bases. In germline, CDR1 is SGHTA, CDR2 FQGNSA. Trimming at V came to 2 bases and at J to 4 bases, leaving 4 bases not matched to a gene. The CDR3 loop spans 15 amino acids. The CDR3 loop is CASSLRLAGWYEQYF. CDR3 bases: TGTGCCAGCAGCTTAAGACTAGCGGGATGGTACGAGCAGTACTTC.

This clonotype was counted only a few times. The chain combines TRBV11-2 with TRBJ2-1; TRBD2 matches 9 bases. V shed 8 bases and J 3 bases; nucleotides not matched to a gene: 5. The CDR3 is 14 residues long. The V gene's germline CDR1 is SGHAT and CDR2 FQNNGV. The chain's CDR3 is CASAASGIYNEQFF. The CDR3 DNA follows: TGTGCCAGCGCGGCTAGCGGGATCTACAATGAGCAGTTCTTC.

This chain's CDR3 is CASSDAGDYEQYF. DNA for the CDR3: TGTGCCAGCAGCGACGCTGGGGACTACGAGCAGTACTTC. This rearrangement joins TRBV6-2 or TRBV6-3 to TRBJ2-4; no clear D. The DNA end is more similar to TRBJ2-7, so the J call may be wrong. This CDR3 comprises 13 residues. Germline-derived CDR1 and CDR2 are MNHEY and SVGEGT.

V gene TRBV7-2 combines with J gene TRBJ2-3; 7 bases match TRBD2. The CDR3 consists of 15 residues. V lost 5 bases, J lost 6 bases, and 11 bases stayed unmatched. Germline CDR1 SGHTA, CDR2 FQGNSA. The CDR3 nucleotides read TGTGCCAGCAGCCCCCTACTAGCGAGGGACGATACGCAGTATTTT. It is translated as CASSPLLARDDTQYF.

V and J are TRBV28 and TRBJ1-1; 9 nucleotides align to TRBD1. Germline trimming cut 3 bases from V and 11 bases from J; bases unmatched to any gene: 7. Germline V gene sequence: CDR1 MDHEN, CDR2 SYDVKM. The CDR3 length is 13 residues. The CDR3 is CASSFSDRGFAFF. The CDR3 DNA reads as TGTGCCAGCAGTTTTTCTGACAGGGGGTTTGCTTTCTTT.

This clonotype was counted between two and nine times. The J gene is TRBJ2-3, the V gene TRBV20-1; D remains ambiguous. CDR1 is DFQATT, CDR2 SNEGSKA, per germline (reference sequence). Trimming cost V 1 base and J 6 bases, with 11 bases left between them. The CDR3 totals 13 residues. The CDR3 DNA is TGCAGTGCTAGAGCGGCCAGCGCGGATACGCAGTATTTT. Translated: CSARAASADTQYF.

This clonotype was detected only a few times. The rearrangement joins TRBV7-2 to TRBJ1-6, with a tentative D call TRBD1 (6 bases). Trimming took off 6 bases at V and 0 bases at J, with 9 bases between the two ends. The CDR3 has 15 amino acids. CDR1 is SGHTA, CDR2 FQGNSA, per germline. The CDR3 is CASRDSLSYNSPLHF. CDR3 sequence (DNA): TGTGCCAGCAGGGACAGCCTCTCCTATAATTCACCCCTCCACTTT.

The V gene is TRBV12-3 or TRBV12-4, the J gene TRBJ2-7; 14 bases map to TRBD2. The CDR3 sequence is 18 residues long. The junction had 8 bases not matched to a gene; V was cut back by 2 bases and J by 2 bases. For the CDR3, the DNA is TGTGCCAGCAGTTTAAAAGCCGGGACTAGCGGGAGAGCCTACGAGCAGTACTTC. This translates into CASSLKAGTSGRAYEQYF.

The V call is TRBV15, the J call TRBJ2-7; 8 positions agree with TRBD2. This CDR3 contains 16 residues. CDR1 is LNHNV and CDR2 is YYDKDF in the germline V gene (reference sequence). Germline trimming cut 0 bases from V and 3 bases from J; bases unmatched to any gene: 7. CDR3 in DNA: TGTGCCACCAGCAGAGATAAAGAGAGCGGGAGCTACGAGCAGTACTTC. As protein: CATSRDKESGSYEQYF.

This clonotype was seen at least ten times. The CDR3 DNA sequence: TGCAGTGCTAGAGTTCTAGCGGGAGCGAATGAGCAGTTCTTC. Protein sequence: CSARVLAGANEQFF. The chain recombines TRBV20-1 with TRBJ2-1; 10 bases are a match to TRBD2. The V and J ends lost 1 base and 7 bases, in that order; junction bases with no gene match: 4. This CDR3 spans 14 amino acids. Germline values: CDR1 DFQATT, CDR2 SNEGSKA (reference sequence).

This chain joins TRBV7-3 and TRBJ2-5; the D call may be TRBD1 or TRBD2 (6 bases each). Germline V gene lookup returns CDR1 SGHTA and CDR2 FQGTGA. The V gene lost 5 bases and the J gene lost 6 bases, with 19 bases spanning the gap. The length of the CDR3 is 15 residues. CDR3 coding DNA: TGTGCCAGCAGCCCGGGGGCGGGCTCTCACCAGACCCAGTACTTC. This gives the protein CASSPGAGSHQTQYF.

This clonotype was detected a few times. One end of the junction varies from germline; a read error may be responsible. The V gene is TRBV4-3, the J gene TRBJ2-6; D possibly corresponds to TRBD2 (5 bases). Looked up from germline, CDR1 is LGHNA and CDR2 is YSLEER. The CDR3 consists of 17 residues. The CDR3: CAGSPIARPSGANVLTF. In nucleotides, the CDR3 is TGCGCCGGCAGCCCGATAGCGAGACCCTCTGGGGCCAACGTCCTGACTTTC.